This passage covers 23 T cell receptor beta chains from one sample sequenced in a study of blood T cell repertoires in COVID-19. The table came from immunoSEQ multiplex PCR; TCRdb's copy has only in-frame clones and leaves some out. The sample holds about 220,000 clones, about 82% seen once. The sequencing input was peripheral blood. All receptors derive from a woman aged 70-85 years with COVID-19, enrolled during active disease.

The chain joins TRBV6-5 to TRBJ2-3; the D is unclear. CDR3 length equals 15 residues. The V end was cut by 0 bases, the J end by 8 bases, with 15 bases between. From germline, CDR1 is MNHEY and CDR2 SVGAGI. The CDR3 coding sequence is TGTGCCAGCAGTTACTCCCCCCTGGAGAGTGGTACGCAGTATTTT. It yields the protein CASSYSPLESGTQYF.

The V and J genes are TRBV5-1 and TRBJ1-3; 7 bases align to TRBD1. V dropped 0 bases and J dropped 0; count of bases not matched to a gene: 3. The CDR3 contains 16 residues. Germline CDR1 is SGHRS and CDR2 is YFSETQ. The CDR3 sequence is CASSLVGTVSGNTIYF. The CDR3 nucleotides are TGCGCCAGCAGCTTGGTTGGGACAGTCTCTGGAAACACCATATATTTT.

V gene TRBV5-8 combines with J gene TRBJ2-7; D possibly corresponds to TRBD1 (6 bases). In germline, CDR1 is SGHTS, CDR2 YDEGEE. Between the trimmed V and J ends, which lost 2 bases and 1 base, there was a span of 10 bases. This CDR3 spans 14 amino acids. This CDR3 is CASSLARGSYEQYF. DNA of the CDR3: TGTGCCAGCAGCTTAGCGAGGGGGTCCTACGAGCAGTACTTC. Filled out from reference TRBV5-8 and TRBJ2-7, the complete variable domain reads EAGVTQSPTHLIKTRGQQATLRCSPISGHTSVYWYQQALGLGLQFLLWYDEGEERNRGNFPPRFSGRQFPNYSSELNVNALELEDSALYLCASSLARGSYEQYFGPGTRLTVT.

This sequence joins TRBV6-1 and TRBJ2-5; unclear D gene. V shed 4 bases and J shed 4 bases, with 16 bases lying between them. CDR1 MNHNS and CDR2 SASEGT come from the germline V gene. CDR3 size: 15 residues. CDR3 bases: TGTGCCAGCAGTGTAGTAGCTCGAGGTTCAGAGACCCAGTACTTC. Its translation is CASSVVARGSETQYF.

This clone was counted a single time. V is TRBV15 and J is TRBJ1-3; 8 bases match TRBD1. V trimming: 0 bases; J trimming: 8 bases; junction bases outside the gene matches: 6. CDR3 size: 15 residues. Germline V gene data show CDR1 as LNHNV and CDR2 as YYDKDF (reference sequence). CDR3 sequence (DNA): TGTGCCACCAGCAGAGATCCAGGGGGCTTATACACCATATATTTT. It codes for CATSRDPGGLYTIYF.

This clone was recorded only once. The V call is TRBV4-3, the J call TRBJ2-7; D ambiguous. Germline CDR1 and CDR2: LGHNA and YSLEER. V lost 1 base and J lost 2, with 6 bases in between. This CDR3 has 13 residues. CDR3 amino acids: CASSQAPAYEQYF. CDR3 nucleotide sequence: TGCGCCAGCAGCCAAGCACCGGCCTACGAGCAGTACTTC.

The CDR3 sequence: CASSVDATAYNEQFF. The CDR3 DNA is TGTGCCAGCAGCGTAGACGCAACAGCCTACAATGAGCAGTTCTTC. The rearrangement links TRBV9 to TRBJ2-1; D unresolved. Germline CDR1 is SGDLS and CDR2 is YYNGEE. CDR3 size: 15 residues. V lost 0 bases, J lost 2 bases, and 9 bases lay in between.

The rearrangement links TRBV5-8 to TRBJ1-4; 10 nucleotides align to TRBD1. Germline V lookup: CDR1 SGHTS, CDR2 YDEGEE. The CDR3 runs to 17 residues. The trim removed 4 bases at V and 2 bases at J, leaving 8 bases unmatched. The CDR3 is CASSPGTGVMTNEKLFF. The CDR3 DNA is TGTGCCAGCAGCCCCGGGACAGGGGTGATGACTAATGAAAAACTGTTTTTT.

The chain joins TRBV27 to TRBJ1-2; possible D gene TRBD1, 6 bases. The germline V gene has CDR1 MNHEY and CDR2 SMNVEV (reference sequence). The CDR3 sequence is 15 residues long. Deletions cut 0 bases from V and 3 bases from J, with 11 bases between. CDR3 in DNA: TGTGCCAGCAGTTTATCGGGGGGGCTCCACTATGGCTACACCTTC. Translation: CASSLSGGLHYGYTF.

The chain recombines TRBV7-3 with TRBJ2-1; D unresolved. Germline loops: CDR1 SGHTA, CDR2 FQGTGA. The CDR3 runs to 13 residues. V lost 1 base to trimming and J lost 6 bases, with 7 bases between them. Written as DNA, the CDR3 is TGTGCCAGCAGCTTAATACACAGCAATGAGCAGTTCTTC. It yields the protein CASSLIHSNEQFF.

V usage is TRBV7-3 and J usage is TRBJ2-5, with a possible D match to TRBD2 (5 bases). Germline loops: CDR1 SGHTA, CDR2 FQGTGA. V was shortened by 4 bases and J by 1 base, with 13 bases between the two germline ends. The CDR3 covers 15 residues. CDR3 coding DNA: TGTGCCAGCAGCTCCCGGGGATGGGGCCAAGAGACCCAGTACTTC. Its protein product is CASSSRGWGQETQYF.

The CDR3 DNA sequence: TGTGCCAGCAGCACGACTGCTCCCGAAAACACCATATATTTT. Amino acid sequence: CASSTTAPENTIYF. V and J are TRBV11-3 and TRBJ1-3, with D unresolved. With 5 bases removed from V and 6 bases from J, the gap between germline ends came to 14 bases. CDR1 SGHNT and CDR2 YENEEA come from the germline V gene. CDR3 length: 14 amino acids.

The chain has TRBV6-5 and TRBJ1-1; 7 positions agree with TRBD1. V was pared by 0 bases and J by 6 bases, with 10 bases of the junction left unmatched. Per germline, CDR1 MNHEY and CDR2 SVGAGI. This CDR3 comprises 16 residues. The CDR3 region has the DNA TGTGCCAGCAGTTACTCCGCGGCGGACCAGGGGGCTGAAGCTTTCTTT. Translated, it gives CASSYSAADQGAEAFF.

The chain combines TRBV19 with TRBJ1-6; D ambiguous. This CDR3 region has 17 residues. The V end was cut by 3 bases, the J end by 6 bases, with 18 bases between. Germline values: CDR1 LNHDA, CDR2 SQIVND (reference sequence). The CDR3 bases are TGTGCCAGTAGTATCGGGTTGACGGCTTTGGGTAATTCACCCCTCCACTTT. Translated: CASSIGLTALGNSPLHF.

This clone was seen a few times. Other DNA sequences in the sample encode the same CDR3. CDR3 loop: CASSPEGDQPQHF. The CDR3, as DNA: TGTGCCAGCTCACCTGAGGGAGATCAGCCCCAGCATTTT. This chain connects TRBV18 to TRBJ1-5; unclear D gene. The length of the CDR3 is 13 residues. Trimming pared 3 bases from V and 5 bases from J, leaving 8 bases between. Per the germline V gene, CDR1 is KGHSH and CDR2 is LQKENI.

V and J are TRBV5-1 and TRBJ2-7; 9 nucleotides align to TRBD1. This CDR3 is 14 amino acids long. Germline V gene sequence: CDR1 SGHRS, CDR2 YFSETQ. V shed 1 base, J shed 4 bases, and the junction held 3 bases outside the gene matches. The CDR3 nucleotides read TGCGCCAGCAGCTTGATGGGACAGGGTTACGAGCAGTACTTC. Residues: CASSLMGQGYEQYF.

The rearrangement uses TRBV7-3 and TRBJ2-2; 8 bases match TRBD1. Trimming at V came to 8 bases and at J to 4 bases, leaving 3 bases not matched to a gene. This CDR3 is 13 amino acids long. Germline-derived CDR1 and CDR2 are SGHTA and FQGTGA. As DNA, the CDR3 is TGTGCCAGCCGACAGGGGACCACCGGGGAGCTGTTTTTT. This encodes CASRQGTTGELFF.

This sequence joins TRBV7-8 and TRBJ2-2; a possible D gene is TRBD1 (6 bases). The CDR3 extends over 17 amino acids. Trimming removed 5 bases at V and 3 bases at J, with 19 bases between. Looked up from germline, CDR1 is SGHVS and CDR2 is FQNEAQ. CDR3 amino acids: CASSLGEETGHTGELFF. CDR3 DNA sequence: TGTGCCAGCAGCCTAGGAGAGGAGACAGGACACACCGGGGAGCTGTTTTTT.

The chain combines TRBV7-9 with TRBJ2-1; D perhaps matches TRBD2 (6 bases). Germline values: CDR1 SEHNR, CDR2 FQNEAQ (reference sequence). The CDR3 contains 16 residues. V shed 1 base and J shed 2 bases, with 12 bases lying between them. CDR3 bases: TGTGCCAGCAGCTTAGTATTCGGACTACCCTACAATGAGCAGTTCTTC. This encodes CASSLVFGLPYNEQFF.

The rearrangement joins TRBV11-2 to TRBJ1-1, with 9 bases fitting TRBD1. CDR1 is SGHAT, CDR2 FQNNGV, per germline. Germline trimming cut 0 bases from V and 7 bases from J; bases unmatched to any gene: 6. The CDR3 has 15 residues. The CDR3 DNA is TGTGCCAGCAGCTTAGAGGGGGCGGACAGGGGTGAAGCTTTCTTT. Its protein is CASSLEGADRGEAFF.

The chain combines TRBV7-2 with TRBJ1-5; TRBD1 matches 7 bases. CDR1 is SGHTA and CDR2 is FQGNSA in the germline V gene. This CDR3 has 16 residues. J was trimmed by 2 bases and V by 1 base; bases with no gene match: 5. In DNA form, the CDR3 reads TGTGCCAGCAGCTTAGGGACAGGTGCGGGCAATCAGCCCCAGCATTTT. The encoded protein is CASSLGTGAGNQPQHF.

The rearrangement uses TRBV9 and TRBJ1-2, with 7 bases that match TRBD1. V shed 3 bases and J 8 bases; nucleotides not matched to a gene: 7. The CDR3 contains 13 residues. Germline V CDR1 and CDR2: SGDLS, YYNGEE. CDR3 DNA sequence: TGTGCCAGCAGCGAGTACAGGGGTCGGGGCTACACCTTC. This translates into CASSEYRGRGYTF.

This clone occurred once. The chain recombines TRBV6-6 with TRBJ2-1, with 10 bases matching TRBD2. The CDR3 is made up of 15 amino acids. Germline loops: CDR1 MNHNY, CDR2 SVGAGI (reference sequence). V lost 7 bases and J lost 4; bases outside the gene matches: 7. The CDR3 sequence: CASNFLAGDYNEQFF. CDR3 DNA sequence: TGTGCCAGCAACTTTCTAGCGGGGGATTACAATGAGCAGTTCTTC.